This paragraph reports one T cell receptor (beta chain). Its specificity is unknown. Trimming cost V 0 bases and J 0 bases, with 3 bases left between them. The CDR3 loop spans 14 amino acids. Germline V gene sequence: CDR1 MGHRA, CDR2 YSYEKL. Sequencing of the DNA from cultured CD4+ T cells was carried out with the Oncomine TCR Beta short-read assay. Investigators isolated genomic DNA from cultured CD4+ T cells. TCRdb independently ran MiXCR on the PCR reads; one entry per CDR3 protein. The profile shows 4,500 to 7,000 distinct CDR3 sequences, about 65% of them singletons. This sample is drawn from a study of vaccination and CD4 T cells after COVID-19. In the study overall: Convalescent participants consisted of six males and four females, two being Hispanic. General study points: Convalescent patients' median share of reactive clones seen only post-vaccination was around 84%.

Treatment here: approximately 10-day PBMC culture with coronavirus spike peptide pools or control peptides (ViraFEST assay). ViraFEST used peptide pools to expand antigen-specific T cells, then sequenced TCRs. The chain links TRBV4-1 to TRBJ1-5; D is ambiguous. Sequencing input: CD4+ T cells from blood, cultured in vitro. The receptor's source is a human donor who had recovered from COVID-19. The CDR3 bases are TGCGCCAGCAGCCAAGAATTTAGCAATCAGCCCCAGCATTTT. It translates to CASSQEFSNQPQHF.